One and the same sample provided the 18 T cell receptor beta chains below, sequenced in a study of blood T cell repertoires in COVID-19 (dated by TCRdb to 2020 to 2022). The library was generated by the immunoSEQ multiplex PCR assay. TCRdb retrieved this table from immuneACCESS and kept in-frame rearrangements only. Not all clones are present; in checked studies, unresolved V genes account for under half, and no reason is known for the remainder. In all, the sample holds fewer than 350,000 clones, and about four fifths of those were seen once. The leading ten clones occupy about 2.9% of the sample. The source material was peripheral blood. The receptors derive from a woman aged 60-75 years with active or convalescent COVID-19.

V usage is TRBV6-5 and J usage is TRBJ1-4, with 7 bases that match TRBD1. CDR3 length equals 14 residues. Germline CDR1 is MNHEY and CDR2 is SVGAGI. The trim removed 7 bases at V and 10 bases at J, leaving 12 bases unmatched. CDR3 in amino acids: CASTMNRGAAKLFF. CDR3 in DNA: TGTGCCAGCACCATGAACAGGGGAGCGGCAAAACTGTTTTTT.

The gene calls are TRBV15 and TRBJ2-5, with D possibly matching TRBD2 (6 bases). This CDR3 contains 16 residues. Germline V gives CDR1 LNHNV, CDR2 YYDKDF (reference sequence). The germline V and J ends were trimmed by 4 bases and 5 bases, with 20 bases remaining between them. CDR3 bases: TGTGCCACCAGCAACGGGCGGGGTGGAGGTCGGGAGACCCAGTACTTC. Translating it yields CATSNGRGGGRETQYF.

The chain is built from TRBV7-2 and TRBJ2-2; tentatively, D is TRBD1 (5 bases). CDR1 and CDR2 (germline): SGHTA, FQGNSA. The CDR3 has 18 amino acids. Trimming left V 5 bases short and J 5 bases short, with 24 bases between. The CDR3 region has the DNA TGTGCCAGCAGCGCGGATATATTCAGGGTCGGTAGGACCGGGGAGCTGTTTTTT. This gives the protein CASSADIFRVGRTGELFF.

The CDR3: CASSDGGGPGEKLFF. CDR3 in DNA: TGCGCCAGCAGTGACGGCGGGGGACCGGGGGAAAAACTGTTTTTT. The J gene is TRBJ1-4, the V gene TRBV10-2; possible D gene TRBD1, 5 bases. CDR1 WSHSY and CDR2 SAAADI come from the germline V gene. The V gene lost 3 bases and the J gene lost 8 bases, with 16 bases spanning the gap. The CDR3 has 15 amino acids.

V and J are TRBV5-1 and TRBJ2-7, with a weak D call TRBD1 (6 bases). The CDR3 sequence is 15 residues long. Per germline, CDR1 SGHRS and CDR2 YFSETQ. V dropped 0 bases and J dropped 5 bases, with 15 bases sitting between them. CDR3 in DNA: TGCGCCAGCAGCTTGGAGGGGGTACGACCGGACGAGCAGTACTTC. Its translation is CASSLEGVRPDEQYF.

This clone has a handful of counts. The V call is TRBV5-6, the J call TRBJ2-2, with D possibly matching TRBD2 (5 bases). CDR3 length equals 14 residues. CDR1 and CDR2 from the germline V gene are SGHDT and YYEEEE. Trimming shortened V by 2 bases and J by 6 bases, and 11 bases separated the two germline ends. CDR3 coding DNA: TGTGCCAGCAGCTTACTCGGGGATGCCGGGGAGCTGTTTTTT. Encoded protein: CASSLLGDAGELFF.

The rearrangement links TRBV7-9 to TRBJ2-7; D remains ambiguous. CDR1 is SEHNR and CDR2 is FQNEAQ in the germline V gene (reference sequence). This CDR3 comprises 12 residues. Trimming shortened V by 4 bases and J by 6 bases, and 10 bases separated the two germline ends. The CDR3 loop reads CASSYGSAEQYF. CDR3 DNA: TGTGCCAGCAGCTACGGTTCCGCCGAGCAGTACTTC. The complete variable domain, with remaining parts taken from reference TRBV7-9 and TRBJ2-7, reads DTGVSQNPRHKITKRGQNVTFRCDPISEHNRLYWYRQTLGQGPEFLTYFQNEAQLEKSRLLSDRFSAERPKGSFSTLEIQRTEQGDSAMYLCASSYGSAEQYFGPGTRLTVT.

The V gene is TRBV3-1 (or the pseudogene TRBV3-2), the J gene TRBJ2-1; 9 positions agree with TRBD2. The germline CDR1 and CDR2 sequences are LGHDT and YNNKEL (reference sequence). The trim removed 0 bases at V and 4 bases at J, leaving 10 bases unmatched. This CDR3 is 18 amino acids long. The DNA for the CDR3 is TGTGCCAGCAGCCAAGATGGGGGATCTAGCGGGGTTTACAATGAGCAGTTCTTC. As protein: CASSQDGGSSGVYNEQFF.

V usage is TRBV7-9 and J usage is TRBJ2-5; TRBD1 is a possible D gene (5 bases). This CDR3 region has 13 residues. Trimming shortened V by 3 bases and J by 2 bases, and 7 bases separated the two germline ends. Germline assignment: CDR1 SEHNR and CDR2 FQNEAQ (reference sequence). In DNA, the CDR3 is TGTGCCAGCAGCTTGACAGCACAAGAGACCCAGTACTTC. Translation gives CASSLTAQETQYF.

The V and J genes are TRBV3-1 (or the pseudogene TRBV3-2) and TRBJ2-7, with 12 nucleotides matching TRBD2. This CDR3 is 17 amino acids long. CDR1 is LGHDT, CDR2 YNNKEL, per germline (reference sequence). Germline trimming cut 1 base from V and 0 bases from J; bases unmatched to any gene: 4. In nucleotides, the CDR3 is TGTGCCAGCAGCCAAGCAAGGACTAGCGGGGCCTCCTACGAGCAGTACTTC. Its translation is CASSQARTSGASYEQYF.

The chain employs TRBV5-6 and TRBJ1-4; the D gene is possibly TRBD1 (5 bases). Trimming left V 3 bases short and J 0 bases short, with 12 bases between. Germline-derived CDR1 and CDR2 are SGHDT and YYEEEE. The CDR3 runs 16 residues. CDR3 sequence: CASSSSWGATNEKLFF. The CDR3 region has the DNA TGTGCCAGCAGCTCCTCTTGGGGGGCAACTAATGAAAAACTGTTTTTT.

The gene calls are TRBV5-1 and TRBJ1-2; D is unclear. Germline V gene lookup returns CDR1 SGHRS and CDR2 YFSETQ. The CDR3 runs 13 residues. V shed 7 bases and J shed 5 bases, with 15 bases lying between them. CDR3 DNA sequence: TGCGCCAGCCGCGATCCCGGCGGTTATGGCTACACCTTC. As protein: CASRDPGGYGYTF.

This sequence joins TRBV7-2 and TRBJ1-1; a weak D match, TRBD1 (6 bases). This CDR3 is 13 amino acids long. Trimming cost V 7 bases and J 5 bases, with 14 bases left between them. Germline CDR1 is SGHTA and CDR2 is FQGNSA. CDR3 in amino acids: CASIAGVGTEAFF. As DNA, the CDR3 is TGTGCCAGCATCGCAGGGGTGGGGACTGAAGCTTTCTTT.

This clone appeared a single time. The chain combines TRBV7-9 with TRBJ1-2; 11 nucleotides line up with TRBD1. This CDR3 comprises 15 residues. The V and J ends lost 4 bases and 4 bases, in that order; junction bases with no gene match: 5. The germline V gene has CDR1 SEHNR and CDR2 FQNEAQ (reference sequence). CDR3 sequence (DNA): TGTGCCAGCAGCTCTCCCGGGACAGGGGGCTATGGCTACACCTTC. As protein: CASSSPGTGGYGYTF.

Concerning this clone: The junction does not match germline at one end; this may be a read error. The chain uses TRBV18 and TRBJ2-7, with 9 bases that match TRBD1. Germline V gives CDR1 KGHSH, CDR2 LQKENI. CDR3 length equals 11 residues. The CDR3 loop reads CASSVGTGKNF. CDR3 bases: TGTGCCAGCTCAGTCGGGACAGGGAAGAACTTC.

The chain uses TRBV6-6 and TRBJ2-5; no definite D call. The germline gives CDR1 MNHNY, CDR2 SVGAGI (reference sequence). The CDR3 length is 15 residues. The ends were cut back, 6 bases at V and 5 bases at J, with 19 bases in the middle. This CDR3 is CASSPHSRPAETQYF. In nucleotides, the CDR3 is TGTGCCAGCAGCCCCCATTCCCGACCAGCGGAGACCCAGTACTTC.

CDR3 bases: TGTGCCAGCAGCCCCCTTGGAGGGTCCACTGAAGCTTTCTTT. It codes for CASSPLGGSTEAFF. This chain joins TRBV11-2 and TRBJ1-1, with D uncertain. CDR3 length: 14 amino acids. With 5 bases removed from V and 4 bases from J, the gap between germline ends came to 14 bases. The germline V gene has CDR1 SGHAT and CDR2 FQNNGV. Together with reference TRBV11-2 and TRBJ1-1, the CDR3 gives the full variable domain: EAGVAQSPRYKIIEKRQSVAFWCNPISGHATLYWYQQILGQGPKLLIQFQNNGVVDDSQLPKDRFSAERLKGVDSTLKIQPAKLEDSAVYLCASSPLGGSTEAFFGQGTRLTVV.

The rearrangement joins TRBV3-1 (or the pseudogene TRBV3-2) to TRBJ2-3, with 8 bases identical to TRBD2. This CDR3 comprises 23 residues. Germline V gives CDR1 LGHDT, CDR2 YNNKEL (reference sequence). J lost 2 bases, V lost 4 bases, and 29 bases had no gene match. This CDR3 is CASSRFLDLVMASTSGFTDTQYF. CDR3 sequence (DNA): TGTGCCAGCAGCCGTTTTTTGGATTTGGTTATGGCTAGTACTAGCGGTTTCACAGATACGCAGTATTTT.